Here is one TCR beta chain with its context. This entry is derived from a study of blood T cells in healthy people across ages. Combining a sample-barcoded 5' primer with a J-beta primer mix, a second PCR ran for roughly 7 to 12 cycles. Each CDR3 protein is one row after TCRdb ran MiXCR on the 5' RACE reads. Of roughly 700,000 distinct CDR3 sequences listed, 25% were seen once; the top ten hold 9% to 9.5%. V lost 5 bases and J lost 2; bases outside the gene matches: 16. The V gene's germline CDR1 is DFQATT and CDR2 SNEGSKA (reference sequence). The CDR3 extends over 17 amino acids. The sample also formed part of further work on T cells of mothers and their children.

This chain connects TRBV20-1 to TRBJ2-3, with 7 bases matching TRBD1. The receptor was derived from a boy younger than 18 in good health. The source material was blood. In DNA, the CDR3 is TGCAGTGCTGAGGCGGAAACGACAGGGTGGGTCACAGATACGCAGTATTTT. This gives the protein CSAEAETTGWVTDTQYF.